One and the same sample provided the 16 T cell receptor beta chains below, sequenced in a study of vaccination and CD4 T cells after COVID-19. One entry per CDR3 protein results from TCRdb running MiXCR on the PCR reads. The sample lists about 29,000 distinct CDR3 sequences; roughly 50% were seen once. Time point meaning: late sampling 161 to 241 days after vaccination in three convalescent patients. Sequencing used CD4+ T cells from blood, obtained about 7 months after SARS-CoV-2 vaccination. These receptors all stem from a human donor who had recovered from COVID-19.

This clonotype was found a few times. The chain has TRBV7-8 and TRBJ2-5, with D perhaps given as TRBD1 or TRBD2 (6 bases each). This CDR3 is 19 amino acids long. V was pared by 5 bases and J by 5 bases, with 30 bases between. Germline lookup yields CDR1 SGHVS and CDR2 FQNEAQ. CDR3 residues: CASSLGGTPGVGPRETQYF. CDR3 DNA: TGTGCCAGCAGCCTAGGGGGGACCCCAGGGGTGGGACCAAGGGAGACCCAGTACTTC.

This clonotype showed up just a few times. This chain connects TRBV20-1 to TRBJ1-2; 8 bases align to TRBD1. The CDR3 runs to 14 residues. Germline CDR1 DFQATT, CDR2 SNEGSKA (reference sequence). Unmatched junction bases numbered 7, after V lost 4 bases and J lost 3 bases. This chain's CDR3 is CSATFTTGDYGYTF. In nucleotides, the CDR3 is TGCAGTGCTACCTTTACGACAGGGGACTATGGCTACACCTTC.

This chain connects TRBV20-1 to TRBJ2-6; 7 bases match TRBD1. The germline gives CDR1 DFQATT, CDR2 SNEGSKA (reference sequence). The V gene end was trimmed by 4 bases and the J gene end by 0 bases; junction bases not matched to a gene: 3. The CDR3 sequence is 15 residues long. The CDR3 sequence is CSATTGISGANVLTF. The CDR3 DNA reads TGCAGTGCTACGACAGGGATCTCTGGGGCCAACGTCCTGACTTTC.

The rearrangement uses TRBV10-3 and TRBJ2-5; 12 bases are shared with TRBD2. Germline CDR1 ENHRY, CDR2 SYGVKD. The CDR3 is 16 residues long. V dropped 4 bases and J dropped 4; count of bases not matched to a gene: 7. CDR3 DNA: TGTGCCATCAGTGGACTAGCGGGAGCATCCGGAGAGACCCAGTACTTC. Protein product: CAISGLAGASGETQYF.

This clonotype was seen a handful of times. This chain links TRBV7-2 with TRBJ2-7; 9 bases line up with TRBD1. Germline loops: CDR1 SGHTA, CDR2 FQGNSA. The CDR3 extends over 14 amino acids. V trimming: 5 bases; J trimming: 3 bases; junction bases outside the gene matches: 5. The CDR3 DNA reads as TGTGCCAGCAGCCCCGGGACAGGGTTCTACGAGCAGTACTTC. This translates into CASSPGTGFYEQYF.

The V call is TRBV4-1, the J call TRBJ2-5; TRBD1 aligns across 9 bases. Trimming removed 2 bases from V and 0 bases from J; junction bases left unmatched: 1. Germline CDR1 and CDR2: MGHRA and YSYEKL. The CDR3 is 15 residues long. The CDR3 sequence: CASSQRDRDQETQYF. CDR3 DNA sequence: TGCGCCAGCAGCCAAAGGGACAGGGACCAAGAGACCCAGTACTTC.

This clonotype was observed a handful of times. The gene calls are TRBV20-1 and TRBJ1-2, with a tentative D call TRBD1 (6 bases). The germline V gene encodes CDR1 DFQATT and CDR2 SNEGSKA (reference sequence). There are 12 residues in the CDR3. The V and J ends lost 2 bases and 8 bases respectively, with 12 bases between them. The CDR3 sequence is CSARNRVDGYTF. The CDR3, as DNA: TGCAGTGCTAGAAACAGGGTCGACGGCTACACCTTC.

This sequence joins TRBV7-2 and TRBJ2-7; possible D gene TRBD1, 6 bases. Germline V gene sequence: CDR1 SGHTA, CDR2 FQGNSA. Between the trimmed V and J ends, which lost 1 base and 2 bases, there was a span of 15 bases. This CDR3 has 16 residues. The CDR3 loop reads CASSLVLGQRTYEQYF. The CDR3 nucleotides read TGTGCCAGCAGCTTAGTCTTAGGACAGCGAACCTACGAGCAGTACTTC. Full variable domain (remainder filled in from reference TRBV7-2 and TRBJ2-7): GAGVSQSPSNKVTEKGKDVELRCDPISGHTALYWYRQSLGQGLEFLIYFQGNSAPDKSGLPSDRFSAERTGGSVSTLTIQRTQQEDSAVYLCASSLVLGQRTYEQYFGPGTRLTVT.

This chain uses TRBV7-2 with TRBJ2-4; possible D gene TRBD1, 5 bases. Germline V gene sequence: CDR1 SGHTA, CDR2 FQGNSA. This CDR3 contains 16 residues. Trimming stripped 2 bases from V and 6 bases from J, with 17 bases between. The CDR3: CASSLYGRASGNIQYF. Written as DNA, the CDR3 is TGTGCCAGCAGCTTATATGGCAGGGCTTCTGGAAACATTCAGTACTTC.

The rearrangement joins TRBV20-1 to TRBJ2-3; the D gene is possibly TRBD1 (5 bases). Trimming cost V 3 bases and J 1 base, with 14 bases left between them. The CDR3 spans 15 residues. Germline-derived CDR1 and CDR2 are DFQATT and SNEGSKA (reference sequence). This CDR3 reads CSASRQGMGTDTQYF. The CDR3, as DNA: TGCAGTGCTAGTCGGCAGGGTATGGGCACAGATACGCAGTATTTT.

This chain connects TRBV28 to TRBJ1-2; maybe TRBD1 (6 bases). CDR1 MDHEN and CDR2 SYDVKM come from the germline V gene. V lost 4 bases and J lost 3, with 30 bases in between. This CDR3 has 20 amino acids. The CDR3 bases are TGTGCCAGCAGTTCAACGATCTCCGACAGGATAGTCTACCAGGACTATGGCTACACCTTC. Translating it yields CASSSTISDRIVYQDYGYTF.

V gene TRBV5-5 combines with J gene TRBJ1-6; 10 nucleotides line up with TRBD1. Germline lookup yields CDR1 SGHKS and CDR2 YYEKEE (reference sequence). This CDR3 is built from 15 residues. V shed 2 bases and J 9 bases; nucleotides not matched to a gene: 5. The CDR3 is CASSLTTGGISPLHF. In nucleotides, the CDR3 is TGTGCCAGCAGCTTAACGACAGGGGGCATTTCACCCCTCCACTTT.

This sequence joins TRBV20-1 and TRBJ2-5; 7 bases agree with TRBD2. The CDR3 is made up of 12 amino acids. Looked up from germline, CDR1 is DFQATT and CDR2 is SNEGSKA (reference sequence). Unmatched junction bases numbered 6, after V lost 7 bases and J lost 4 bases. DNA of the CDR3: TGCAGTGTCACGACTAGCCGAGAGACCCAGTACTTC. The encoded protein is CSVTTSRETQYF.

The chain has TRBV19 and TRBJ2-7; the match to TRBD1 covers 7 bases. The V segment lost 4 bases and the J segment 2 bases; nucleotides outside the gene matches: 5. Germline assignment: CDR1 LNHDA and CDR2 SQIVND (reference sequence). The CDR3 length is 14 residues. CDR3 region: CASSRQGEPYEQYF. Written as DNA, the CDR3 is TGTGCCAGTAGTAGACAGGGCGAGCCCTACGAGCAGTACTTC.

The chain is built from TRBV29-1 and TRBJ2-7, with 8 positions matching TRBD2. The CDR3 has 15 amino acids. V lost 8 bases and J lost 5; bases outside the gene matches: 17. Germline values: CDR1 SQVTM, CDR2 ANQGSEA. CDR3 in DNA: TGCAGCAGTCAGATCGGGGGACTAGATTTAGACGAGCAGTACTTC. Translating it yields CSSQIGGLDLDEQYF.

V gene TRBV28 combines with J gene TRBJ1-2; D is uncertain. Germline CDR1 is MDHEN and CDR2 is SYDVKM. This CDR3 region has 14 residues. V dropped 7 bases and J dropped 0 bases, with 12 bases sitting between them. For the CDR3, the DNA is TGTGCCAGCATGTGGCAGCGCGCTAACTATGGCTACACCTTC. This translates into CASMWQRANYGYTF.